These 9 T cell receptor beta chains originate from one sample sequenced in a study of T cell responses to AZD1222 COVID-19 vaccine. Clones were sequenced by immunoSEQ multiplex PCR, and TCRdb holds only the in-frame ones, with some missing. The sample lists some 150,000 clones, approximately 90% occurring once. The material was peripheral blood, obtained 28 days after the second AZD1222 dose. The receptor set was obtained from an adult who received the AZD1222 COVID-19 vaccine.

This clone came up once. The chain has TRBV6-1 and TRBJ1-1; 10 bases are a match to TRBD1. Germline assignment: CDR1 MNHNS and CDR2 SASEGT. This CDR3 has 16 residues. V trimming: 4 bases; J trimming: 1 base; junction bases outside the gene matches: 6. CDR3 nucleotide sequence: TGTGCCAGCAGTGGAGACAGGGGGCTCTCGAACACTGAAGCTTTCTTT. This codes for CASSGDRGLSNTEAFF.

The chain recombines TRBV2 with TRBJ1-2, with D possibly being TRBD1 (5 bases). Trimming stripped 4 bases from V and 7 bases from J, with 13 bases between. Germline V lookup: CDR1 SNHLY, CDR2 FYNNEI. There are 13 residues in the CDR3. CDR3 bases: TGTGCCAGCAGTGGGCAGGGTCACGGTGGCTACACCTTC. As protein: CASSGQGHGGYTF.

The rearrangement uses TRBV2 and TRBJ1-1; D gene uncertain. V dropped 2 bases and J dropped 9 bases, with 16 bases sitting between them. CDR1 is SNHLY and CDR2 is FYNNEI in the germline V gene. The CDR3 is made up of 14 amino acids. CDR3 amino acids: CASSEILRASKAFF. CDR3 sequence (DNA): TGTGCCAGCAGTGAAATCTTGAGGGCTTCGAAAGCTTTCTTT.

This chain connects TRBV5-1 to TRBJ1-6; D unclear. V was clipped by 5 bases and J by 8 bases, with 14 bases between them. This CDR3 has 14 residues. Germline V gives CDR1 SGHRS, CDR2 YFSETQ. CDR3 sequence reads: CASSSGAIYSPLHF. The CDR3 nucleotides are TGCGCCAGCAGTTCAGGAGCCATCTATTCACCCCTCCACTTT.

The chain carries TRBV6-4 and TRBJ1-1, with D maybe TRBD1 (5 bases). V lost 6 bases and J lost 9, with 17 bases in between. The germline V gene has CDR1 MRHNA and CDR2 SNTAGT. The CDR3 is 13 residues long. The CDR3 DNA reads TGTGCCAGCAGCCAGGAGGGGAAAGGTAAAGCTTTCTTT. Amino acids: CASSQEGKGKAFF.

V is TRBV4-1 and J is TRBJ1-3; D remains unclear. CDR1 and CDR2 from the germline V gene are MGHRA and YSYEKL. V was cut by 1 base and J by 0 bases, with 10 bases left in between. The CDR3 is 16 amino acids. DNA for the CDR3: TGCGCCAGCAGCCAAGGTGGCGCCAGCTCTGGAAACACCATATATTTT. It specifies CASSQGGASSGNTIYF.

The rearrangement links TRBV19 to TRBJ1-5, with TRBD1 as a possible D gene (5 bases). Germline V gives CDR1 LNHDA, CDR2 SQIVND (reference sequence). The CDR3 is made up of 14 amino acids. Deletions cut 8 bases from V and 3 bases from J, with 14 bases between. The DNA for the CDR3 is TGTGCCAGTCGTCAGGGACCCATCAATCAGCCCCAGCATTTT. Amino acids: CASRQGPINQPQHF.

This chain uses TRBV28 with TRBJ2-7, with a tentative D call TRBD2 (6 bases). Germline CDR1 reads MDHEN; CDR2 reads SYDVKM. Trimming stripped 8 bases from V and 1 base from J, with 12 bases between. CDR3 length: 13 residues. CDR3 coding DNA: TGTGCCAGCGGGGGGTTGGGATCCTACGAGCAGTACTTC. It encodes CASGGLGSYEQYF. Full variable domain (remainder filled in from reference TRBV28 and TRBJ2-7): DVKVTQSSRYLVKRTGEKVFLECVQDMDHENMFWYRQDPGLGLRLIYFSYDVKMKEKGDIPEGYSVSREKKERFSLILESASTNQTSMYLCASGGLGSYEQYFGPGTRLTVT.

The gene calls are TRBV5-8 and TRBJ1-2; D remains unclear. This CDR3 is built from 14 residues. V was clipped by 0 bases and J by 8 bases, with 14 bases between them. Germline V gene sequence: CDR1 SGHTS, CDR2 YDEGEE. The CDR3, as DNA: TGTGCCAGCAGCTTGGTGGGCTGGTCGAGGGGCTACACCTTC. This translates into CASSLVGWSRGYTF.